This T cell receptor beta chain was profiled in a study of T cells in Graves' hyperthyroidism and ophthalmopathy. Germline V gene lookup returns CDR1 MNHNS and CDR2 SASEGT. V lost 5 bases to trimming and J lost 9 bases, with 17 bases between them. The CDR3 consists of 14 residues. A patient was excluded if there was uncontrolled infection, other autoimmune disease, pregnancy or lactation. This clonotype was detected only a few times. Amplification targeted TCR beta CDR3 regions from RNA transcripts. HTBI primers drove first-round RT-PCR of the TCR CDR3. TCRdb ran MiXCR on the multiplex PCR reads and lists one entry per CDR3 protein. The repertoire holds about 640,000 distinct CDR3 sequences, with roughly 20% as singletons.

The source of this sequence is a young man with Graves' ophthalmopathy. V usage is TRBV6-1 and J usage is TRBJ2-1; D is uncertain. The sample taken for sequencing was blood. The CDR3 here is CASSLRALWGEQFF. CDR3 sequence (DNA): TGTGCCAGCAGTTTAAGGGCTTTATGGGGTGAGCAGTTCTTC.